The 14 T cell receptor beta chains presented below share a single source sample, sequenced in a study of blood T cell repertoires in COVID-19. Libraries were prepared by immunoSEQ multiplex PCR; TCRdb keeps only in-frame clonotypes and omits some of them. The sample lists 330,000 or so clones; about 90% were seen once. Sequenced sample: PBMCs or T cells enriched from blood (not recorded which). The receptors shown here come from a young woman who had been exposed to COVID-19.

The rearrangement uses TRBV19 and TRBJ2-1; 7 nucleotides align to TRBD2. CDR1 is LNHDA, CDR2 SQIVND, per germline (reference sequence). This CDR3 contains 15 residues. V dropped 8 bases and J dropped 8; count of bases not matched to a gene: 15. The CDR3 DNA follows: TGTGCCAGTTCGGGAAGCGGGGTAGCGCGCGATGAGCAGTTCTTC. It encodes CASSGSGVARDEQFF. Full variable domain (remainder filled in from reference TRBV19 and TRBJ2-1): DGGITQSPKYLFRKEGQNVTLSCEQNLNHDAMYWYRQDPGQGLRLIYYSQIVNDFQKGDIAEGYSVSREKKESFPLTVTSAQKNPTAFYLCASSGSGVARDEQFFGPGTRLTVL.

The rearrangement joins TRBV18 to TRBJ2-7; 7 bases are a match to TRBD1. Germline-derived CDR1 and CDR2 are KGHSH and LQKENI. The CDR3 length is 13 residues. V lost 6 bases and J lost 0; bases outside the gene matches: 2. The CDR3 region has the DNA TGTGCCAGCTCCTGGGACAGCTCCTACGAGCAGTACTTC. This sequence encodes CASSWDSSYEQYF. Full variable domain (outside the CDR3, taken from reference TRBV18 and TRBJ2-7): NAGVMQNPRHLVRRRGQEARLRCSPMKGHSHVYWYRQLPEEGLKFMVYLQKENIIDESGMPKERFSAEFPKEGPSILRIQQVVRGDSAAYFCASSWDSSYEQYFGPGTRLTVT.

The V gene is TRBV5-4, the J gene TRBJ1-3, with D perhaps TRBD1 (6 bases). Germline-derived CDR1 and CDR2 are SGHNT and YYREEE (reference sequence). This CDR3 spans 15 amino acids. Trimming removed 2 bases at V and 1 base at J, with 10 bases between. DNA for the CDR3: TGTGCCAGCAGCTTAAGGACAGAATCTGGAAACACCATATATTTT. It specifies CASSLRTESGNTIYF.

The CDR3 spells CSVQEQGGTGELFF. CDR3 nucleotide sequence: TGCAGCGTTCAGGAACAGGGGGGCACCGGGGAGCTGTTTTTT. The gene calls are TRBV29-1 and TRBJ2-2, with TRBD1 matching 8 bases. Germline CDR1 is SQVTM and CDR2 is ANQGSEA. The CDR3 runs to 14 residues. After removal of 5 bases from V and 4 bases from J, the junction contained 6 bases not matched to a gene.

DNA of the CDR3: TGTGCCAGCAGCGTAGCTCTTGAGCAGTTCTTC. Its protein is CASSVALEQFF. The gene calls are TRBV9 and TRBJ2-1; unclear D gene. This CDR3 region has 11 residues. The germline V gene has CDR1 SGDLS and CDR2 YYNGEE. V was trimmed by 0 bases and J by 9 bases, leaving 4 bases between them.

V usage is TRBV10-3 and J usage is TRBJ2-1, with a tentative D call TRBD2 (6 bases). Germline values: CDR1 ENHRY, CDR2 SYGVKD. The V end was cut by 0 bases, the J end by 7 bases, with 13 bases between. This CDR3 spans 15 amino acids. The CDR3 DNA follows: TGTGCCATCAGTGAGTCCAAGAGGGAGGTAAATGAGCAGTTCTTC. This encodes CAISESKREVNEQFF.

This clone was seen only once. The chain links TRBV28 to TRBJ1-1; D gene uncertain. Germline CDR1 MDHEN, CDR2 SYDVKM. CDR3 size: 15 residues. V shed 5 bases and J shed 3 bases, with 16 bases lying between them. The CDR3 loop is CASSPLRGGHTEAFF. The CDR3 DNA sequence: TGTGCCAGCAGTCCCCTCCGGGGAGGGCACACTGAAGCTTTCTTT. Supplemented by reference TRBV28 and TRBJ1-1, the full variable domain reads DVKVTQSSRYLVKRTGEKVFLECVQDMDHENMFWYRQDPGLGLRLIYFSYDVKMKEKGDIPEGYSVSREKKERFSLILESASTNQTSMYLCASSPLRGGHTEAFFGQGTRLTVV.

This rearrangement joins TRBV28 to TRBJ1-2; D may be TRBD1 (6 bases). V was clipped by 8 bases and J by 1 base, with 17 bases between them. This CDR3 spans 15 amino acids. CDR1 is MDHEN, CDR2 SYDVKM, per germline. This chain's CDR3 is CASLALDRDNYGYTF. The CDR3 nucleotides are TGTGCCAGCCTCGCACTGGACAGAGATAACTATGGCTACACCTTC.

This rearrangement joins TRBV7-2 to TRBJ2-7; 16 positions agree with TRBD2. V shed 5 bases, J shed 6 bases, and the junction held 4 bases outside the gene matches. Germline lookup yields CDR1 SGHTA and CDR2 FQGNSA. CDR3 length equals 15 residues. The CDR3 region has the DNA TGTGCCAGCAGCCAGGGACTAGCGGGAGGGCTCGAGCAGTACTTC. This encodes CASSQGLAGGLEQYF.

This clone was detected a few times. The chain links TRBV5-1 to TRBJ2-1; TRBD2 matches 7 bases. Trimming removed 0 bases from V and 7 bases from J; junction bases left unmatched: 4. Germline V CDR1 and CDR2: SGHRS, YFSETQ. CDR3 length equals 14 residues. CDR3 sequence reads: CASSLAWGGNEQFF. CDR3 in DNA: TGCGCCAGCAGCTTGGCCTGGGGAGGGAATGAGCAGTTCTTC. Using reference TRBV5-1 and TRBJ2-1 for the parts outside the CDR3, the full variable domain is KAGVTQTPRYLIKTRGQQVTLSCSPISGHRSVSWYQQTPGQGLQFLFEYFSETQRNKGNFPGRFSGRQFSNSRSEMNVSTLELGDSALYLCASSLAWGGNEQFFGPGTRLTVL.

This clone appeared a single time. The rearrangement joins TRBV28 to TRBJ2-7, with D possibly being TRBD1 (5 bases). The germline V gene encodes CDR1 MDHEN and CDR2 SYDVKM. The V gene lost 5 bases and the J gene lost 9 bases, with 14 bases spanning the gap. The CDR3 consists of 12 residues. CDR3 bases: TGTGCCAGCAGTCCAAAGAGGCAGGGGCAGTACTTC. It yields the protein CASSPKRQGQYF. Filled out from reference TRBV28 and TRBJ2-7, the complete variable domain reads DVKVTQSSRYLVKRTGEKVFLECVQDMDHENMFWYRQDPGLGLRLIYFSYDVKMKEKGDIPEGYSVSREKKERFSLILESASTNQTSMYLCASSPKRQGQYFGPGTRLTVT.

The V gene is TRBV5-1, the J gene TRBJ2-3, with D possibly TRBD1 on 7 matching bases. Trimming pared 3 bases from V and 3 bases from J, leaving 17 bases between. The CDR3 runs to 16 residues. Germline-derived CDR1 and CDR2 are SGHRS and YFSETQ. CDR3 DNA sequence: TGCGCCAGCAGCTCTTCTCACAGGGGAGGAACAGATACGCAGTATTTT. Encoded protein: CASSSSHRGGTDTQYF.

This CDR3 reads CASSGGQLNTEAFF. The CDR3 DNA reads as TGTGCCAGCAGCGGCGGACAGTTGAACACTGAAGCTTTCTTT. The chain has TRBV6-5 and TRBJ1-1, with D perhaps matching TRBD1 (6 bases). The CDR3 has 14 residues. The V gene's germline CDR1 is MNHEY and CDR2 SVGAGI. V lost 6 bases, J lost 0 bases, and 11 bases lay in between.

The CDR3: CASSEPGQGAGYYGYTF. The DNA for the CDR3 is TGCGCCAGCAGCGAACCGGGACAGGGGGCCGGATACTATGGCTACACCTTC. The rearrangement joins TRBV5-1 to TRBJ1-2; 12 nucleotides match TRBD1. The germline V gene has CDR1 SGHRS and CDR2 YFSETQ. V was pared by 4 bases and J by 3 bases, with 10 bases of the junction left unmatched. CDR3 length: 17 amino acids.